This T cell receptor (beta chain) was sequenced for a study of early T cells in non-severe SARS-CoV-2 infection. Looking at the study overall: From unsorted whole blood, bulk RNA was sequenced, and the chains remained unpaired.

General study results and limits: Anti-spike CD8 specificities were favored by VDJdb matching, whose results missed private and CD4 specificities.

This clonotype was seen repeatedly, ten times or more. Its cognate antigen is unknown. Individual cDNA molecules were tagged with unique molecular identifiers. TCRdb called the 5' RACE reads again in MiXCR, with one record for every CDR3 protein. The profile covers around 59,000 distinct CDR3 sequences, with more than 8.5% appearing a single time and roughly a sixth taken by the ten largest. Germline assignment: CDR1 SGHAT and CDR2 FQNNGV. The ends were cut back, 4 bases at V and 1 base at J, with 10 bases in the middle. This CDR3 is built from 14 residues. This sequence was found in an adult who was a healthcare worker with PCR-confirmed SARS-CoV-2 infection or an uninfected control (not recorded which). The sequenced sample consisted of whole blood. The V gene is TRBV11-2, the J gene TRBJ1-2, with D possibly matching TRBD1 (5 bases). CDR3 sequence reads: CASSSREDNYGYTF. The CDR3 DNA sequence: TGTGCCAGCAGCTCCAGGGAGGATAACTATGGCTACACCTTC.